Shown below are 25 T cell receptor beta chains from a single sample sequenced in a study of shared clonotypes between healthy human individuals. Sequencing used immunoSEQ multiplex PCR; TCRdb keeps in-frame clones, though not all of them. The table lists 2 million to 2.5 million clones, less than 95% of them singletons, with approximately 0.41% in the top ten. Input material: naive CD4+ T cells from PBMCs. The subset denotes: CD45RA+ positively selected. The origin of the receptors is a man aged 18 to 29 in good health. Some clones in this sample may be carry-over from other donors' samples.

The chain couples TRBV15 to TRBJ1-3; no clear D gene. This CDR3 is 17 amino acids long. Per the germline V gene, CDR1 is LNHNV and CDR2 is YYDKDF (reference sequence). Trimming stripped 1 base from V and 0 bases from J, with 13 bases between. The CDR3 sequence is CATSRARLGSSGNTIYF. The CDR3 DNA is TGTGCCACCAGCAGAGCCCGTTTGGGGAGCTCTGGAAACACCATATATTTT.

In the case of this clone: Additional DNA sequences in this sample encode the identical CDR3. The chain recombines TRBV7-2 with TRBJ1-3; D is unclear. The CDR3 has 15 amino acids. Germline CDR1 and CDR2: SGHTA and FQGNSA. Between the trimmed V and J ends, which lost 5 bases and 0 bases, there was a span of 11 bases. The chain's CDR3 is CASSPRTVSGNTIYF. The CDR3 region has the DNA TGTGCCAGCAGCCCCCGCACGGTCTCTGGAAACACCATATATTTT.

The chain links TRBV10-3 to TRBJ2-3; perhaps TRBD1 as D (6 bases). The CDR3 is made up of 16 amino acids. Germline CDR1 and CDR2: ENHRY and SYGVKD. With 4 bases removed from V and 1 base from J, the gap between germline ends came to 15 bases. CDR3 sequence (DNA): TGTGCCATCAGTGTCTCAGGGGACCCCGGCACAGATACGCAGTATTTT. It translates to CAISVSGDPGTDTQYF.

This sequence joins TRBV10-3 and TRBJ1-1; possible D gene TRBD1, 6 bases. V lost 6 bases and J 5 bases, leaving 13 bases between the germline ends. This CDR3 is built from 13 residues. The germline CDR1 and CDR2 sequences are ENHRY and SYGVKD. The CDR3 DNA is TGTGCCATCAGAGCAGGGGTAGGGACTGAAGCTTTCTTT. It codes for CAIRAGVGTEAFF.

V gene TRBV7-3 combines with J gene TRBJ2-1; TRBD1 aligns across 10 bases. The germline V gene has CDR1 SGHTA and CDR2 FQGTGA. The CDR3 has 12 residues. The J segment lost 7 bases and the V segment lost 8 bases, leaving 2 bases of the junction unmatched. The CDR3 loop is CASGQGGNEQFF. The DNA of the CDR3 is TGTGCCAGCGGACAGGGGGGGAATGAGCAGTTCTTC. The variable domain in full, with the rest retrieved from reference TRBV7-3 and TRBJ2-1, is GAGVSQTPSNKVTEKGKYVELRCDPISGHTALYWYRQSLGQGPEFLIYFQGTGAADDSGLPNDRFFAVRPEGSVSTLKIQRTERGDSAVYLCASGQGGNEQFFGPGTRLTVL.

The chain employs TRBV5-1 and TRBJ2-3; 8 bases align to TRBD2. Germline lookup yields CDR1 SGHRS and CDR2 YFSETQ. With V trimmed by 6 bases and J by 3 bases, 12 bases remained unmatched. The CDR3 runs to 16 residues. The CDR3 bases are TGCGCCAGCAAGTCCCTAGCGGGTTTGGGGACAGATACGCAGTATTTT. It is translated as CASKSLAGLGTDTQYF.

This clone has just one count. The chain is built from TRBV11-3 and TRBJ2-1; 9 bases fit TRBD2. The length of the CDR3 is 18 residues. V gave up 1 base and J gave up 9 bases; unmatched junction bases: 16. Germline CDR1 is SGHNT and CDR2 is YENEEA. The CDR3 loop reads CASSLAPLQGGRASEQFF. DNA of the CDR3: TGTGCCAGCAGCTTAGCCCCCCTCCAGGGCGGGAGGGCCAGTGAGCAGTTCTTC. Full variable domain (remainder filled in from reference TRBV11-3 and TRBJ2-1): EAGVVQSPRYKIIEKKQPVAFWCNPISGHNTLYWYLQNLGQGPELLIRYENEEAVDDSQLPKDRFSAERLKGVDSTLKIQPAELGDSAVYLCASSLAPLQGGRASEQFFGPGTRLTVL.

This clone was counted once. The chain combines TRBV5-4 with TRBJ2-2; the D gene is possibly TRBD2 (5 bases). Trimming removed 5 bases at V and 1 base at J, with 18 bases between. Germline CDR1 and CDR2: SGHNT and YYREEE (reference sequence). The length of the CDR3 is 17 residues. CDR3 in DNA: TGTGCCAGCAGACCCGCGCCTAAGCGGAAGAACACCGGGGAGCTGTTTTTT. It is translated as CASRPAPKRKNTGELFF. The whole variable domain, filled in from reference TRBV5-4 and TRBJ2-2, reads ETGVTQSPTHLIKTRGQQVTLRCSSQSGHNTVSWYQQALGQGPQFIFQYYREEENGRGNFPPRFSGLQFPNYSSELNVNALELDDSALYLCASRPAPKRKNTGELFFGEGSRLTVL.

The rearrangement joins TRBV30 to TRBJ2-1; D not certain. The germline V gene has CDR1 GTSNPN and CDR2 SVGIG (reference sequence). Trimming removed 2 bases from V and 5 bases from J, with 10 bases in between. The CDR3 length is 13 residues. The CDR3 DNA reads TGTGCCTGGAGTTTCACCAGACACAATGAGCAGTTCTTC. Translation gives CAWSFTRHNEQFF.

The chain links TRBV6-1 to TRBJ1-5, with D hard to call. The length of the CDR3 is 15 residues. Trimming cost V 6 bases and J 7 bases, with 19 bases left between them. The germline V gene has CDR1 MNHNS and CDR2 SASEGT. CDR3 DNA sequence: TGTGCCAGCAGATCCACGGTCGCCCTGGGACAGCCCCAGCATTTT. Its translation is CASRSTVALGQPQHF.

This chain connects TRBV5-5 to TRBJ2-1; 9 bases are a match to TRBD1. In germline, CDR1 is SGHKS, CDR2 YYEKEE (reference sequence). This CDR3 has 14 amino acids. Trimming removed 6 bases from V and 4 bases from J; junction bases left unmatched: 5. The CDR3 is CASTLGQGYNEQFF. The CDR3 DNA reads as TGTGCCAGCACCCTTGGACAGGGGTACAATGAGCAGTTCTTC.

V and J are TRBV28 and TRBJ1-2, with 7 bases that match TRBD1. The length of the CDR3 is 18 residues. In germline, CDR1 is MDHEN, CDR2 SYDVKM. V trimming: 6 bases; J trimming: 4 bases; junction bases outside the gene matches: 20. The CDR3 sequence: CASRLPGSRGGAGYGYTF. DNA for the CDR3: TGTGCCAGCAGACTCCCCGGCAGCCGAGGGGGCGCTGGCTATGGCTACACCTTC.

This clone was detected only a few times. The rearrangement links TRBV29-1 to TRBJ1-1; D remains ambiguous. Per germline, CDR1 SQVTM and CDR2 ANQGSEA. Trimming took off 1 base at V and 4 bases at J, with 13 bases between the two ends. There are 14 residues in the CDR3. CDR3: CSVEGHLVRTEAFF. In DNA form, the CDR3 reads TGCAGCGTTGAAGGACACCTAGTCCGCACTGAAGCTTTCTTT.

The chain combines TRBV28 with TRBJ2-7, with 7 positions matching TRBD1. V lost 6 bases, J lost 4 bases, and 12 bases stayed unmatched. Germline V gives CDR1 MDHEN, CDR2 SYDVKM. CDR3 length: 15 amino acids. CDR3 protein: CASSLPRQGSYEQYF. CDR3 nucleotide sequence: TGTGCCAGCAGCCTCCCCCGACAGGGTTCTTACGAGCAGTACTTC. Together with reference TRBV28 and TRBJ2-7, the CDR3 gives the full variable domain: DVKVTQSSRYLVKRTGEKVFLECVQDMDHENMFWYRQDPGLGLRLIYFSYDVKMKEKGDIPEGYSVSREKKERFSLILESASTNQTSMYLCASSLPRQGSYEQYFGPGTRLTVT.

The chain carries TRBV30 and TRBJ1-2, with D unresolved. Germline V gives CDR1 GTSNPN, CDR2 SVGIG (reference sequence). Deletions cut 1 base from V and 4 bases from J, with 10 bases between. This CDR3 is built from 13 residues. The CDR3 here is CAWSELVIYGYTF. CDR3 in DNA: TGTGCCTGGAGTGAGTTGGTAATCTATGGCTACACCTTC.

The chain combines TRBV6-1 with TRBJ2-7; 7 bases are a match to TRBD1. V was clipped by 3 bases and J by 3 bases; unmatched bases: 8. Germline loops: CDR1 MNHNS, CDR2 SASEGT. This CDR3 has 15 residues. The CDR3 loop is CASSDLTGRNYEQYF. As DNA, the CDR3 is TGTGCCAGCAGTGATCTGACAGGGCGGAACTACGAGCAGTACTTC.

The chain combines TRBV5-5 with TRBJ1-2; D unresolved. The CDR3 loop spans 12 amino acids. CDR1 and CDR2 (germline): SGHKS, YYEKEE (reference sequence). Trimming stripped 2 bases from V and 4 bases from J, with 6 bases between. The CDR3: CASSLWVYGYTF. The DNA for the CDR3 is TGTGCCAGCAGCTTATGGGTCTATGGCTACACCTTC.

The chain uses TRBV7-3 and TRBJ2-2, with D tentatively TRBD2 (5 bases). Germline V gene data show CDR1 as SGHTA and CDR2 as FQGTGA. CDR3 length: 14 residues. V was cut by 11 bases and J by 2 bases, with 15 bases left in between. The CDR3 reads CASRMSGNTGELFF. Here the CDR3 DNA reads TGTGCCTCCAGGATGAGCGGAAACACCGGGGAGCTGTTTTTT.

The chain joins TRBV28 to TRBJ1-1; 8 bases are shared with TRBD1. Germline assignment: CDR1 MDHEN and CDR2 SYDVKM. V shed 5 bases and J 9 bases; nucleotides not matched to a gene: 5. CDR3 length: 12 residues. The CDR3 loop reads CASSPSGGKAFF. Written as DNA, the CDR3 is TGTGCCAGCAGTCCTTCAGGGGGCAAAGCTTTCTTT.

The chain joins TRBV28 to TRBJ1-1; D might be TRBD1 (6 bases). The CDR3 has 15 residues. With 3 bases removed from V and 4 bases from J, the gap between germline ends came to 15 bases. Germline-derived CDR1 and CDR2 are MDHEN and SYDVKM. The CDR3 protein is CASSLYRAVGTEAFF. The CDR3, as DNA: TGTGCCAGCAGTTTGTACAGGGCGGTTGGCACTGAAGCTTTCTTT.

V and J are TRBV6-6 and TRBJ1-1, with TRBD1 identical over 7 bases. With 2 bases clipped from V and 8 bases from J, the junction kept 5 bases outside the gene matches. CDR3 size: 13 residues. Germline loops: CDR1 MNHNY, CDR2 SVGAGI (reference sequence). DNA of the CDR3: TGTGCCAGCAGTTACGGGACAGCGATCGAAGCTTTCTTT. As protein: CASSYGTAIEAFF.

V usage is TRBV27 and J usage is TRBJ1-4; the match to TRBD1 covers 8 bases. Looked up from germline, CDR1 is MNHEY and CDR2 is SMNVEV (reference sequence). V gave up 2 bases and J gave up 10 bases; unmatched junction bases: 12. The CDR3 runs 16 residues. The chain's CDR3 is CASSLLHRGIRGKLFF. In DNA form, the CDR3 reads TGTGCCAGCAGTTTACTCCACAGGGGGATCCGTGGAAAACTGTTTTTT.

This clone was observed a handful of times. Other DNA sequences in this specimen translate into the identical CDR3. The V call is TRBV18, the J call TRBJ2-3; D is ambiguous. This CDR3 spans 12 amino acids. V dropped 2 bases and J dropped 4 bases, with 4 bases sitting between them. Germline lookup yields CDR1 KGHSH and CDR2 LQKENI. The CDR3: CASSPSPDTQYF. The CDR3 DNA reads TGTGCCAGCTCACCATCCCCAGATACGCAGTATTTT.

The chain combines TRBV28 with TRBJ2-7; D gene ambiguous. Trimming cost V 3 bases and J 4 bases, with 16 bases left between them. There are 15 residues in the CDR3. CDR1 and CDR2 (germline): MDHEN, SYDVKM. CDR3 DNA sequence: TGTGCCAGCAGTTTGGTCGGAACCATTGGGTACGAGCAGTACTTC. Protein: CASSLVGTIGYEQYF.

The V gene is TRBV7-2, the J gene TRBJ2-5; D not certain. The CDR3 loop spans 15 amino acids. Trimming stripped 1 base from V and 1 base from J, with 10 bases between. Germline values: CDR1 SGHTA, CDR2 FQGNSA. The CDR3 nucleotides read TGTGCCAGCAGCTTAGTCCGGGCCTCCCAAGAGACCCAGTACTTC. Translation: CASSLVRASQETQYF.